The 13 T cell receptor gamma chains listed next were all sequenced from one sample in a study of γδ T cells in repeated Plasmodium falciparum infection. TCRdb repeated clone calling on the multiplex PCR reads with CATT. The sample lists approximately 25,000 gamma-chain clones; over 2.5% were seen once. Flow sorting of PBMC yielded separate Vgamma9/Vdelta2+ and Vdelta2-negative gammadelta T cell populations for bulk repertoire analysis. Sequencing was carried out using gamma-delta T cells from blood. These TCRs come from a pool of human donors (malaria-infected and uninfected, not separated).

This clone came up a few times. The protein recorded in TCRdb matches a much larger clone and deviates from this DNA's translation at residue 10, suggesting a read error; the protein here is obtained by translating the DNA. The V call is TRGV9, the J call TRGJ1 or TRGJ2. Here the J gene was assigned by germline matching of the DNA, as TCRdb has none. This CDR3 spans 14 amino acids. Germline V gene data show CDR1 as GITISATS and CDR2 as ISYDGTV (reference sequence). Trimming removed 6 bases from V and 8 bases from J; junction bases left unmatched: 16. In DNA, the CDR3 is TGTGCCTTGTGGAAAATTCCCATGGCGGATAAGAAACTCTTT. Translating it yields CALWKIPMADKKLF.

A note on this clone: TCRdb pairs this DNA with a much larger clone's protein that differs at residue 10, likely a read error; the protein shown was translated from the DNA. The CDR3 DNA reads TGTGCCACCTGGGACAGGCGGCGGTATCATAAGAAACTCTTT. Its protein is CATWDRRRYHKKLF. The rearrangement joins TRGV5 to TRGJ1 or TRGJ2. TCRdb does not report a J gene; here it was assigned by matching the DNA to germline references. With 0 bases clipped from V and 8 bases from J, the junction kept 10 bases outside the gene matches. The CDR3 has 14 residues. Germline lookup yields CDR1 VINAFY and CDR2 YDVSNSKD.

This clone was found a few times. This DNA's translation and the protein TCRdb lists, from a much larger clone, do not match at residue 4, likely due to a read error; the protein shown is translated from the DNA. The CDR3 DNA reads TGTGCCTTGCGGTCACCAGGCAAGAAACTCTTT. It yields the protein CALRSPGKKLF. V is TRGV9 and J is TRGJ1 or TRGJ2. TCRdb supplies no J gene; here it was assigned by aligning the nucleotide sequence to germline. The CDR3 length is 11 residues. Germline CDR1 is GITISATS and CDR2 is ISYDGTV (reference sequence). The trim removed 9 bases at V and 10 bases at J, leaving 12 bases unmatched.

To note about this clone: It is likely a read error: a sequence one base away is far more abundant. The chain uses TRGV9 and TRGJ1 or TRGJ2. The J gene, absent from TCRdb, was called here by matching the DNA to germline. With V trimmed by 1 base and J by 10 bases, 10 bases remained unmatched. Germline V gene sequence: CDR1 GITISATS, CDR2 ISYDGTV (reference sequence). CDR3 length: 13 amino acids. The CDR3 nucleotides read TGTGCCTTGTGGGAGGTAACTTCTTACAAGAAACTCTTT. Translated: CALWEVTSYKKLF.

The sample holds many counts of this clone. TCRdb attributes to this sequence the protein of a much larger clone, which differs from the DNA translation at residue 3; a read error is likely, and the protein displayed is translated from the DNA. The CDR3 DNA follows: TGTGCCGCCTGGGACGGCCCAGAGAAACTCTTT. Its translation: CAAWDGPEKLF. This chain connects TRGV5 to TRGJ1 or TRGJ2. This CDR3 contains 11 residues. Germline V gene lookup returns CDR1 VINAFY and CDR2 YDVSNSKD.

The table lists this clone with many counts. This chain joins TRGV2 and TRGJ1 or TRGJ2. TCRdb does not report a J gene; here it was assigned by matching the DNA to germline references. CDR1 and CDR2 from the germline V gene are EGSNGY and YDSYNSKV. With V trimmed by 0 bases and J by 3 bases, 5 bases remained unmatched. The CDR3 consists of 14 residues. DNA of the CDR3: TGTGCCACCTGGGACGGGCAATGTTATTATAAGAAACTCTTT. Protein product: CATWDGQCYYKKLF.

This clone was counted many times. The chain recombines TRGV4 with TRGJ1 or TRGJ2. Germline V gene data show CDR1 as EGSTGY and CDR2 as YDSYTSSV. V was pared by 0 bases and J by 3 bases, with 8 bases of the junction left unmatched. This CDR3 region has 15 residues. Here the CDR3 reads CATWDGPGGYYKKLF. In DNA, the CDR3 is TGTGCCACCTGGGATGGGCCGGGAGGTTATTATAAGAAACTCTTT.

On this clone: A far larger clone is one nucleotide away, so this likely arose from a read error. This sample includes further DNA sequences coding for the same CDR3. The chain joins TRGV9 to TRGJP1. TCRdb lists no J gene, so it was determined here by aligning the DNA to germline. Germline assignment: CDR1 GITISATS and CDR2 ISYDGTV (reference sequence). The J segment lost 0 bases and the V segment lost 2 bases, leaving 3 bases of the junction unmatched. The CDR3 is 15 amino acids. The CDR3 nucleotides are TGTGCCTTGTGGGAGGGGTATACCACTGGTTGGTTCAAGATATTT. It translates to CALWEGYTTGWFKIF.

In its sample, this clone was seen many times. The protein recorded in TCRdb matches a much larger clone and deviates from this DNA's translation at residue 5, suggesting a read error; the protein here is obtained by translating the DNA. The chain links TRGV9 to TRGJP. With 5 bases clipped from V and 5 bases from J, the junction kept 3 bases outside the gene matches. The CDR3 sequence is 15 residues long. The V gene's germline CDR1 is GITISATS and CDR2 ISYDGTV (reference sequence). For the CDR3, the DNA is TGTGCCTTGTGGGGTGAAGAGTTGGGCAAAAAAATCAAGGTATTT. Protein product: CALWGEELGKKIKVF.

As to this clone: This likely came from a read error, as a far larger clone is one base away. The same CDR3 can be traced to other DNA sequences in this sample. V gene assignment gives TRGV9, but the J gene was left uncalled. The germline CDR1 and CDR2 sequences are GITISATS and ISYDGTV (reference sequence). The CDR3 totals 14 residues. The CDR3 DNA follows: TGTGCCTTGTGGGAGGTGCATCTTGATTATAAGAAGCTCTTT. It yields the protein CALWEVHLDYKKLF.

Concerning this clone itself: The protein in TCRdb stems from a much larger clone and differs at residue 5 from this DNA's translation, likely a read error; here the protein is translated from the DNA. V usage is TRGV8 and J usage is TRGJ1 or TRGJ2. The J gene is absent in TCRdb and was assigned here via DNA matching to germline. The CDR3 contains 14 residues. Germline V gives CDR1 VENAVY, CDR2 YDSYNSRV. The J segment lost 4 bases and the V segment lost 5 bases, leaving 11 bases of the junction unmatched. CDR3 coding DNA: TGTGCCACCTGGGGTCGCTCAAAGTATTATAAGAAACTCTTT. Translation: CATWGRSKYYKKLF.

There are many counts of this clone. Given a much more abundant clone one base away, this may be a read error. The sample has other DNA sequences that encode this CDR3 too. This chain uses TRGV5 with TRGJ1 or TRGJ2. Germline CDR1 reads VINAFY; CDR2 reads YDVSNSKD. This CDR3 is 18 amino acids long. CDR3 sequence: CATWDRPSKFSNYYKKLF. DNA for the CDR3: TGTGCCACCTGGGACAGGCCGTCCAAGTTTTCGAATTACTATAAGAAACTCTTT.

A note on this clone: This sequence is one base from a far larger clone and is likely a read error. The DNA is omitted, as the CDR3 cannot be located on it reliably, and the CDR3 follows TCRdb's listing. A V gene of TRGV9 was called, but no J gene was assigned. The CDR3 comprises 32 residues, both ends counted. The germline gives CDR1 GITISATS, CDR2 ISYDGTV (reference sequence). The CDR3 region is CALWEVQGAARNSLAVEQHLLSQVSIGRIQHF.